The rows below give T cell receptor beta chains drawn from one sample of a study of blood T cell repertoires in COVID-19. The assay was immunoSEQ multiplex PCR, and TCRdb's table has in-frame clones only and misses some. The sample has approximately 210,000 clones; 83% are singletons. Specimen: peripheral blood. The origin of the receptors is a woman in her thirties or forties with active or convalescent COVID-19. CDR3s include the opening cysteine and the closing phenylalanine or tryptophan.

V gene	J gene	CDR3 protein
TRBV7-9	TRBJ2-3	CASSLAISWEGTDTQYF
TRBV6-5	TRBJ1-4	CASSRDRGDEKLFF
TRBV27	TRBJ1-3	CASSWTGTSSGNTIYF
TRBV5-4	TRBJ1-1	CASSSPAGDAFF
TRBV5-6	TRBJ2-7	CASSYFRSEQYF
TRBV3-1/TRBV3-2	TRBJ1-4	CASSQVQAGSLFF
TRBV3-1/TRBV3-2	TRBJ1-6	CASSPGIIAPLHF
TRBV4-2	TRBJ1-5	CASSQEPGYQPQHF
TRBV5-6	TRBJ2-7	CASSGSDSAGEQYF
TRBV19	TRBJ2-1	CASRRLAGSSYNEQFF
TRBV27	TRBJ1-5	CASSLGGATVQPQHF
TRBV6-1	TRBJ2-3	CASSETSGGADTQYF
TRBV11-2	TRBJ1-1	CASSFPPRREAFF
TRBV27	TRBJ1-1	CASKGGEDTEAFF
TRBV19	TRBJ1-5	CASKRDSSNQPQHF
TRBV7-9	TRBJ2-3	CASSLASGGTDTQYF
TRBV2	TRBJ2-1	CASDRGGDLSYNEQFF
TRBV12-5	TRBJ1-5	CASARDQVVQPQHF
TRBV19	TRBJ1-2	CASSMARGALVSNYGYTF
TRBV5-4	TRBJ2-5	CASSVSAGIETQYF
TRBV7-6	TRBJ2-1	CASSKETSGNYYNEQFF
TRBV11-2	TRBJ1-5	CASSLDGEAHNQPQHF
TRBV5-4	TRBJ1-2	CASSQLPGQRNSYGYTF
TRBV10-2	TRBJ2-1	CASIPGLADLPFF
TRBV6-2/TRBV6-3	TRBJ2-3	CASSQRVIASTDTQYF
TRBV11-2	TRBJ1-2	CASSPNPGTGGLGYTF